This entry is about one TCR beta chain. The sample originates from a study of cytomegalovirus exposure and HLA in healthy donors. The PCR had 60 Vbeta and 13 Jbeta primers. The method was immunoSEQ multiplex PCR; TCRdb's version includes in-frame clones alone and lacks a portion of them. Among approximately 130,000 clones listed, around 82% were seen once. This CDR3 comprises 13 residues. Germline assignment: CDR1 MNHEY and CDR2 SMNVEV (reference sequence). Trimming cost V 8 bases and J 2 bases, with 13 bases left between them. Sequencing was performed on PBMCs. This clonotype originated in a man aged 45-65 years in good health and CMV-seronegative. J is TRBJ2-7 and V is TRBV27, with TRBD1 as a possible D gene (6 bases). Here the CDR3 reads CASGKQGPYEQYF. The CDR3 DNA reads TGTGCCAGCGGGAAACAGGGACCCTACGAGCAGTACTTC.